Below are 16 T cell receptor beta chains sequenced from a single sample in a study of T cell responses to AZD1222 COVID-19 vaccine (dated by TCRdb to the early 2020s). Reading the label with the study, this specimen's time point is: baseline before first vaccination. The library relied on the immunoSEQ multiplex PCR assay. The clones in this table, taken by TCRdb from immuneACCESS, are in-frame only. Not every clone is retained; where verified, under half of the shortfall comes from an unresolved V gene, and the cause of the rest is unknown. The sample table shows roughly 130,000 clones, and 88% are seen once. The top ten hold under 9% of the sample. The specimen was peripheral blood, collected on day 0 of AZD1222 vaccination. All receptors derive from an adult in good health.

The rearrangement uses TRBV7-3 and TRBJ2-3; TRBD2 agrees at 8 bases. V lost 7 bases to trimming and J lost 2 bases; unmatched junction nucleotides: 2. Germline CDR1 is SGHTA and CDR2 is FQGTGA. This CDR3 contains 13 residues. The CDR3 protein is CASKRGLTDTQYF. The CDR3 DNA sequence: TGTGCCAGCAAGCGGGGGCTCACAGATACGCAGTATTTT.

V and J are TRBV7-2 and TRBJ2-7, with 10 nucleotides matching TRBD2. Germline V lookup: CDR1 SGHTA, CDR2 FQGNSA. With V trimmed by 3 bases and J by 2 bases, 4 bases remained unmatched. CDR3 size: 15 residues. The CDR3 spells CASSLASGSTYEQYF. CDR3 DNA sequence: TGTGCCAGCAGCTTGGCTAGCGGGAGTACCTACGAGCAGTACTTC.

The chain's CDR3 is CSARGSRGYTF. In nucleotides, the CDR3 is TGCAGTGCTAGAGGGAGCAGGGGCTACACCTTC. The rearrangement joins TRBV20-1 to TRBJ1-2; D remains ambiguous. The V end lost 1 base, the J end lost 8 bases, and 8 bases lay between the germline ends. CDR3 length equals 11 residues. Germline CDR1 is DFQATT and CDR2 is SNEGSKA (reference sequence).

CDR3 bases: TGCGCCAGCAGCCAAGGGGGAGGGGCTTCTAATGAAAAACTGTTTTTT. This gives the protein CASSQGGGASNEKLFF. The rearrangement uses TRBV4-3 and TRBJ1-4, with a tentative D call TRBD1 (5 bases). This CDR3 has 16 amino acids. Germline CDR1 reads LGHNA; CDR2 reads YSLEER. V shed 1 base and J shed 3 bases, with 12 bases lying between them.

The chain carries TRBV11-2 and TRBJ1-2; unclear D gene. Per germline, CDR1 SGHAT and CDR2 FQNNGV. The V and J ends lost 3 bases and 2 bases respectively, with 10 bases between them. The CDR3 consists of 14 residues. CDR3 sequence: CASSFAGLNYGYTF. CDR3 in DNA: TGTGCCAGCAGCTTTGCGGGGTTGAACTATGGCTACACCTTC. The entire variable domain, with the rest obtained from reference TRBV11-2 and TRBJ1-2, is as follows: EAGVAQSPRYKIIEKRQSVAFWCNPISGHATLYWYQQILGQGPKLLIQFQNNGVVDDSQLPKDRFSAERLKGVDSTLKIQPAKLEDSAVYLCASSFAGLNYGYTFGSGTRLTVV.

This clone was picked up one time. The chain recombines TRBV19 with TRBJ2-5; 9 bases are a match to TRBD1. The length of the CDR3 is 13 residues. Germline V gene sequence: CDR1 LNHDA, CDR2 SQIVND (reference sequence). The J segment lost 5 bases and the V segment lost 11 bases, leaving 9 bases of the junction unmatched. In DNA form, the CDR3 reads TGTGCCTGCTCCGGGACAGGGTTCGAGACCCAGTACTTC. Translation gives CACSGTGFETQYF. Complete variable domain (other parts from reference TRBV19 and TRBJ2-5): DGGITQSPKYLFRKEGQNVTLSCEQNLNHDAMYWYRQDPGQGLRLIYYSQIVNDFQKGDIAEGYSVSREKKESFPLTVTSAQKNPTAFYLCACSGTGFETQYFGPGTRLLVL.

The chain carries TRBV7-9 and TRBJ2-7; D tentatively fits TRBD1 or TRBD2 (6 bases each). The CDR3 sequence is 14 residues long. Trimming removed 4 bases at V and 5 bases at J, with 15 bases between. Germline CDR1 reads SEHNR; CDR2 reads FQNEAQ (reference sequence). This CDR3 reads CASSSGDTLHEQYF. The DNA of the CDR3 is TGTGCCAGCAGCTCGGGGGACACCCTCCACGAGCAGTACTTC.

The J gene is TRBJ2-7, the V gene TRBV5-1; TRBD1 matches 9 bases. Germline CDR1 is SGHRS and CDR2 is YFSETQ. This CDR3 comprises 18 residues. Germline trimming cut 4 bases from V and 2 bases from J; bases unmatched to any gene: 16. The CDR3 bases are TGCGCCAGCAGCGTGGGACAGGGCGCTGCACGACGAGCCTACGAGCAGTACTTC. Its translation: CASSVGQGAARRAYEQYF.

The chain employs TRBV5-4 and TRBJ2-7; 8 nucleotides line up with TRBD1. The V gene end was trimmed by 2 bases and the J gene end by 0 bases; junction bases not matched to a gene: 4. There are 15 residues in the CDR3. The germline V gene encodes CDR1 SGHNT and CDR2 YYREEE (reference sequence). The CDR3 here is CASSLGQGSSYEQYF. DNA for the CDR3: TGTGCCAGCAGCTTAGGACAGGGCAGCTCCTACGAGCAGTACTTC.

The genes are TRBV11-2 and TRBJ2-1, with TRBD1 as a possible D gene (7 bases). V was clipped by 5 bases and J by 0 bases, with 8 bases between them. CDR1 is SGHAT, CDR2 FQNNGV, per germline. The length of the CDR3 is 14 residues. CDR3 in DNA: TGTGCCAGCAGCCAGGGGGGCTCCTACAATGAGCAGTTCTTC. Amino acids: CASSQGGSYNEQFF.

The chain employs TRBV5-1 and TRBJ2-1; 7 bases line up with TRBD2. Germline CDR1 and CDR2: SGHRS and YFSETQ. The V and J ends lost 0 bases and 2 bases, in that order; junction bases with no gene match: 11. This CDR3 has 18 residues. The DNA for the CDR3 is TGCGCCAGCAGCTTGGCCGGGAGGAAGGGCATCACCTACAATGAGCAGTTCTTC. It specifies CASSLAGRKGITYNEQFF.

The CDR3 DNA is TGCAGCGTTGAAGAGCAGGTATCCCGCGAGCAGTACTTC. Protein: CSVEEQVSREQYF. The chain is built from TRBV29-1 and TRBJ2-7, with D unresolved. This CDR3 is 13 amino acids long. Germline lookup yields CDR1 SQVTM and CDR2 ANQGSEA. Trimming pared 0 bases from V and 6 bases from J, leaving 12 bases between.

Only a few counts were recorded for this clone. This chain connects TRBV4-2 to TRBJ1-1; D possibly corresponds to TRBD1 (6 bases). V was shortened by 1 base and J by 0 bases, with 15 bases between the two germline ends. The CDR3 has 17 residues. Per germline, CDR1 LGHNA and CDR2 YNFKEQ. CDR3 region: CASSQGAGAKLNTEAFF. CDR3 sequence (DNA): TGTGCCAGCAGCCAAGGAGCAGGGGCTAAACTGAACACTGAAGCTTTCTTT.

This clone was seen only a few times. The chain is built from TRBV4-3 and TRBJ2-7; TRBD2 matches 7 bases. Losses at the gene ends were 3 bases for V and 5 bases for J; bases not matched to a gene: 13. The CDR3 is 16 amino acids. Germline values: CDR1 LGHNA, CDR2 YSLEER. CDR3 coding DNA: TGCGCCAGCAGCCAGGGTCTCGGGGGGAGAGCCCACGAGCAGTACTTC. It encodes CASSQGLGGRAHEQYF.

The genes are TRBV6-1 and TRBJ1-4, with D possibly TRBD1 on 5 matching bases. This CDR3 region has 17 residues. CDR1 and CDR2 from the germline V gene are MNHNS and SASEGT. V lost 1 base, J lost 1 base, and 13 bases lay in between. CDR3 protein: CASSEGPTGVTNEKLFF. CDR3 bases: TGTGCCAGCAGTGAAGGCCCTACGGGGGTAACTAATGAAAAACTGTTTTTT.

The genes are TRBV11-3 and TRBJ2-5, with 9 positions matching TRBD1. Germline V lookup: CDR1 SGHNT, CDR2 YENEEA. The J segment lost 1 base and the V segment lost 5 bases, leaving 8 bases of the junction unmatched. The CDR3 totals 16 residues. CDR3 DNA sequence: TGTGCCAGCAGCGGCCCCGGGACAGGGAGCCAAGAGACCCAGTACTTC. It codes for CASSGPGTGSQETQYF. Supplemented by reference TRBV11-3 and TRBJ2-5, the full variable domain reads EAGVVQSPRYKIIEKKQPVAFWCNPISGHNTLYWYLQNLGQGPELLIRYENEEAVDDSQLPKDRFSAERLKGVDSTLKIQPAELGDSAVYLCASSGPGTGSQETQYFGPGTRLLVL.